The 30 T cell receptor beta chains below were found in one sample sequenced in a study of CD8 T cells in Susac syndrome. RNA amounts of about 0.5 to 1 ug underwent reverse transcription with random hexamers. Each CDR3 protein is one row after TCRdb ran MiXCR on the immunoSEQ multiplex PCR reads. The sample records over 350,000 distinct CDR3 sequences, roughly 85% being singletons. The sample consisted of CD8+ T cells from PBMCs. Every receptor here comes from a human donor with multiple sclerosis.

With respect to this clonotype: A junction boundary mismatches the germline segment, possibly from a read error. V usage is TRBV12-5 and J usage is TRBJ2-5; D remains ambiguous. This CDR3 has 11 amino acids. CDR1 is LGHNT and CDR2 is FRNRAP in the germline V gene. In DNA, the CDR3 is TGTGCTAGTGGTTTGGGGGATTCGGAGAACTTC. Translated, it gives CASGLGDSENF.

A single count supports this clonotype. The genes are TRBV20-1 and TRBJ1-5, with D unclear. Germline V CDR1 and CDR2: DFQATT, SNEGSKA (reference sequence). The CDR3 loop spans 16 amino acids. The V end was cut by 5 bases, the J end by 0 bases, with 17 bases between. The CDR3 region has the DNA TGCAGTGCTCGACCGCGGGGATTTAATAGCAATCAGCCCCAGCATTTT. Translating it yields CSARPRGFNSNQPQHF.

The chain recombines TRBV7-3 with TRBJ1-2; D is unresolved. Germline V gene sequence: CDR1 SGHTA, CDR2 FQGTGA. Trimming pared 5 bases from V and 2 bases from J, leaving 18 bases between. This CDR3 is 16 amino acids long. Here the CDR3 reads CASSAPDTGLNYGYTF. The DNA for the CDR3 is TGTGCCAGCAGCGCACCAGACACGGGCCTAAACTATGGCTACACCTTC. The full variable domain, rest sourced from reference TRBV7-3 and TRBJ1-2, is GAGVSQTPSNKVTEKGKYVELRCDPISGHTALYWYRQSLGQGPEFLIYFQGTGAADDSGLPNDRFFAVRPEGSVSTLKIQRTERGDSAVYLCASSAPDTGLNYGYTFGSGTRLTVV.

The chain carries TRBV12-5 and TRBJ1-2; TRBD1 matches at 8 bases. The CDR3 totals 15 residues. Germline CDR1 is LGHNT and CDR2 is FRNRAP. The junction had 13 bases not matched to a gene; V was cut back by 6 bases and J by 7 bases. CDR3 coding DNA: TGTGCTAGTGGCGGAGATTCGGGACAGGCTTTTGGCTACACCTTC. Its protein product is CASGGDSGQAFGYTF.

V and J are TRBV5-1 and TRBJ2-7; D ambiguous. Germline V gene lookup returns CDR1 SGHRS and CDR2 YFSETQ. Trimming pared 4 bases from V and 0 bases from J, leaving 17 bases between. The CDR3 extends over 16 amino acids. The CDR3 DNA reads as TGCGCCAGCAGCGGAAGACATGACGAGACCTCCTACGAGCAGTACTTC. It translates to CASSGRHDETSYEQYF.

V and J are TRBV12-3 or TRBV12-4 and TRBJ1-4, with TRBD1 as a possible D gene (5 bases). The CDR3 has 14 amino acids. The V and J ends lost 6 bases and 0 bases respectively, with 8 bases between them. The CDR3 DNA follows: TGTGCCAGCAGGGGACCCGCAACTAATGAAAAACTGTTTTTT. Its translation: CASRGPATNEKLFF.

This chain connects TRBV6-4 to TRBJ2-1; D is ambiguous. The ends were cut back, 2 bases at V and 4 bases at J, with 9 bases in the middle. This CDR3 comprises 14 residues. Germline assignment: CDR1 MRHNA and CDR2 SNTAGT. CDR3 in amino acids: CASSDGNKYNEQFF. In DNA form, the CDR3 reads TGTGCCAGCAGTGACGGAAACAAGTACAATGAGCAGTTCTTC.

CDR3 residues: CASSQFGLGGLGETQYF. The DNA of the CDR3 is TGCGCCAGCAGCCAATTCGGTTTAGGGGGTTTAGGAGAGACCCAGTACTTC. The chain is built from TRBV4-1 and TRBJ2-5, with D perhaps matching TRBD1 (6 bases). Germline CDR1 and CDR2: MGHRA and YSYEKL. Trimming took off 2 bases at V and 4 bases at J, with 20 bases between the two ends. This CDR3 region has 17 residues.

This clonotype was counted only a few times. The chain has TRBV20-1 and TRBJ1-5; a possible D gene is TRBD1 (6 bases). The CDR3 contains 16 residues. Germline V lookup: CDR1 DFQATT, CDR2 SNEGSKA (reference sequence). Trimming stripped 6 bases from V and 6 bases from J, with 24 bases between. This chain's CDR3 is CSAHSLGGRASQPQHF. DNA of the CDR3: TGCAGTGCCCATTCACTGGGGGGGCGGGCTTCTCAGCCCCAGCATTTT.

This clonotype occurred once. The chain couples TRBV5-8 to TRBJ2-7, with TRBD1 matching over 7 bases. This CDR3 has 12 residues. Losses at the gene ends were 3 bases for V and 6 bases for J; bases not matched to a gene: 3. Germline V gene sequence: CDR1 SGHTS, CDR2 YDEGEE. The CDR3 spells CASSWTGREQYF. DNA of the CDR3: TGTGCCAGCAGCTGGACAGGTCGCGAGCAGTACTTC.

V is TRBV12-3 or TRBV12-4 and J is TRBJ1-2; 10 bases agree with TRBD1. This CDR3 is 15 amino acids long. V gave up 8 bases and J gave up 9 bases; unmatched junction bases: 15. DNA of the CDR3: TGTGCCAGCCTTCCCTCCGGGACAGGGGTTTCGAGCTACACCTTC. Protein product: CASLPSGTGVSSYTF.

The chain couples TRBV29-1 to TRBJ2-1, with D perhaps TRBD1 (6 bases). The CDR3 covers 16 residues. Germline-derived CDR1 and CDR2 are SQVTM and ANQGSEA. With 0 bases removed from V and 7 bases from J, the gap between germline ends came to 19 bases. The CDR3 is CSVEDHLLGAWNEQFF. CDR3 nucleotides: TGCAGCGTTGAAGATCATCTATTGGGGGCGTGGAATGAGCAGTTCTTC.

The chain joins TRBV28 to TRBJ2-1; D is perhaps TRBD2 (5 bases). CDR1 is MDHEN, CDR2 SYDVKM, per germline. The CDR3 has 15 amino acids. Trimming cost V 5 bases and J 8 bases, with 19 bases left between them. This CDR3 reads CASSLDGTERYEQFF. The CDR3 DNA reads TGTGCCAGCAGTCTAGACGGAACAGAGCGGTATGAGCAGTTCTTC.

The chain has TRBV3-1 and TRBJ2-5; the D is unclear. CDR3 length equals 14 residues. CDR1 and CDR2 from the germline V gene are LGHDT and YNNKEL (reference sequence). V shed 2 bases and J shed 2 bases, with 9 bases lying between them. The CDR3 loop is CASSQYTRQETQYF. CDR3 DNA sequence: TGTGCCAGCAGCCAATACACACGACAAGAGACCCAGTACTTC.

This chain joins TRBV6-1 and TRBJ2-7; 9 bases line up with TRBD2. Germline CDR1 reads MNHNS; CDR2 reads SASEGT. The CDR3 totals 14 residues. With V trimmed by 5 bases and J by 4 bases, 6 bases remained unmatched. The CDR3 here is CASSIAGVVYEQYF. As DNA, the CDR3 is TGTGCCAGCAGTATAGCGGGAGTGGTTTACGAGCAGTACTTC.

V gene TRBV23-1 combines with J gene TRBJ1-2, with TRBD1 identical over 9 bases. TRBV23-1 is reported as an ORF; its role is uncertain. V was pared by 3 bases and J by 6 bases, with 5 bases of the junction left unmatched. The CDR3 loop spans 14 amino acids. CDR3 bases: TGCGCCAGCAGTCACCGCACAGGGGGCAATGGCTACACCTTC. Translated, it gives CASSHRTGGNGYTF.

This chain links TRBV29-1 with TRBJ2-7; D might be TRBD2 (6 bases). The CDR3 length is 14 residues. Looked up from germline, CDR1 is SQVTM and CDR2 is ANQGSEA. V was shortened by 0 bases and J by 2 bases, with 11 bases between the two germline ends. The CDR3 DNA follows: TGCAGCGTTGAAGATCCACTAGCCCCCTACGAGCAGTACTTC. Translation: CSVEDPLAPYEQYF.

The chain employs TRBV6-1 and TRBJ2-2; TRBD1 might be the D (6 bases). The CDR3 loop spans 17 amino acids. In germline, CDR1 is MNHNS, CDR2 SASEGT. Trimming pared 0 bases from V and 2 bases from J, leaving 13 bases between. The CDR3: CASSEALRQDNTGELFF. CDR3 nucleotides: TGTGCCAGCAGTGAAGCGCTGAGACAGGACAACACCGGGGAGCTGTTTTTT.

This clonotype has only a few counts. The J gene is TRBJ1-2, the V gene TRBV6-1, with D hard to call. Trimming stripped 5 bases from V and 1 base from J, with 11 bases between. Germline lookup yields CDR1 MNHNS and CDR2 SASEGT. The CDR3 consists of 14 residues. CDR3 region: CASSPNQDNYGYTF. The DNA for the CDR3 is TGTGCCAGCAGTCCAAACCAGGATAACTATGGCTACACCTTC.

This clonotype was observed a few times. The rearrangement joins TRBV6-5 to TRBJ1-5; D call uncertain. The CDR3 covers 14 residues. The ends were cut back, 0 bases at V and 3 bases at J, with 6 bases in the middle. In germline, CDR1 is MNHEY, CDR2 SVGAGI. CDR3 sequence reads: CASSYSSPNQPQHF. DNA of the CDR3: TGTGCCAGCAGTTACTCTTCCCCCAATCAGCCCCAGCATTTT.

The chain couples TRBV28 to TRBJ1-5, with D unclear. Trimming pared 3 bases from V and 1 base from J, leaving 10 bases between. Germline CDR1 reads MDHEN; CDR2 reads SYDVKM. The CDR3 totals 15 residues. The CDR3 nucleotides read TGTGCCAGCAGTTTCTCCATATTAAGCAATCAGCCCCAGCATTTT. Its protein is CASSFSILSNQPQHF.

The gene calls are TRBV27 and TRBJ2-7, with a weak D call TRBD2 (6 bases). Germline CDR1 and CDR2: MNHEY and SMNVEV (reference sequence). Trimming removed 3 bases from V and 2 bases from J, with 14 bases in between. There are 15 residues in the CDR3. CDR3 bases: TGTGCCAGCAGTTTCGTCGGGACGGGGGCCTACGAGCAGTACTTC. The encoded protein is CASSFVGTGAYEQYF.

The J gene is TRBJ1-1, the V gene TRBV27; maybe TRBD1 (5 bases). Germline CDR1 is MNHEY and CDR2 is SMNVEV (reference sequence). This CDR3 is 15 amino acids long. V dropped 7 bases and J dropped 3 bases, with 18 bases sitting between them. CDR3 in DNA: TGTGCCAGCACCTCCGGTCGGGGCTTGGACACTGAAGCTTTCTTT. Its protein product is CASTSGRGLDTEAFF.

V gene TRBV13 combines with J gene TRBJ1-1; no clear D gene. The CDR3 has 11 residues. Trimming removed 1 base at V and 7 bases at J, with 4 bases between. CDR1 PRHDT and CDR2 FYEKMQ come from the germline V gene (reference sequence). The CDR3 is CASSLALEAFF. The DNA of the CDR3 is TGTGCCAGCAGCTTAGCCCTTGAAGCTTTCTTT.

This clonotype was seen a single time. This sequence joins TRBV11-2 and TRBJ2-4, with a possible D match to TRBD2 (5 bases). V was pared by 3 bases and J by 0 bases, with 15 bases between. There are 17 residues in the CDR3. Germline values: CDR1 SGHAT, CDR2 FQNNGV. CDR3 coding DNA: TGTGCCAGCAGCTTCGGTGAAGGAGGACTAGCCAAAAACATTCAGTACTTC. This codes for CASSFGEGGLAKNIQYF.

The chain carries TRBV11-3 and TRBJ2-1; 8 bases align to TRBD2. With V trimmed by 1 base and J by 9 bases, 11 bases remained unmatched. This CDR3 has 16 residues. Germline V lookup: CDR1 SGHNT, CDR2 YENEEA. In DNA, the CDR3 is TGTGCCAGCAGCTTAGCGGGAGGGGCGGGAGAGTTTGAGCAGTTCTTC. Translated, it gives CASSLAGGAGEFEQFF.

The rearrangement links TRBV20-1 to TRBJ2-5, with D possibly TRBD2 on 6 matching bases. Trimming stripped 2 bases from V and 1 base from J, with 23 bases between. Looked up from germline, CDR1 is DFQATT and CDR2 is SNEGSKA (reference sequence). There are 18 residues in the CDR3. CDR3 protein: CSARITDGVGGPQETQYF. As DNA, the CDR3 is TGCAGTGCTAGAATCACTGACGGTGTCGGGGGTCCCCAAGAGACCCAGTACTTC.

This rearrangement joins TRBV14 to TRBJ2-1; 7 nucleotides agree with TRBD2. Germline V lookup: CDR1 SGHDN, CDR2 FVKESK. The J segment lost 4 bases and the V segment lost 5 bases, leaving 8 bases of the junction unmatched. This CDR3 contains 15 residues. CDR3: CASSFPSAGYNEQFF. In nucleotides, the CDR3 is TGTGCCAGCAGCTTTCCCTCAGCGGGATACAATGAGCAGTTCTTC. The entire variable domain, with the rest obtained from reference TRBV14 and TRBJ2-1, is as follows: EAGVTQFPSHSVIEKGQTVTLRCDPISGHDNLYWYRRVMGKEIKFLLHFVKESKQDESGMPNNRFLAERTGGTYSTLKVQPAELEDSGVYFCASSFPSAGYNEQFFGPGTRLTVL.

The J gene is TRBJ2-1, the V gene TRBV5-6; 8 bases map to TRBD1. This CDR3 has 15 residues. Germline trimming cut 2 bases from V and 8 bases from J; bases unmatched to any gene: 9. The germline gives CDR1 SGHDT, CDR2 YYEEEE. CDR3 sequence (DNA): TGTGCCAGCAGCTTTGGGCAGGGGGCTTCCCATGAGCAGTTCTTC. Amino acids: CASSFGQGASHEQFF.

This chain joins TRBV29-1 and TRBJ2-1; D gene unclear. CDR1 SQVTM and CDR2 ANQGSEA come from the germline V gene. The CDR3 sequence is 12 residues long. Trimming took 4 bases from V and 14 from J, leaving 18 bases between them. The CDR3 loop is CSVAYLQELEFF. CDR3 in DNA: TGCAGCGTTGCTTACTTGCAAGAGTTAGAGTTCTTC.